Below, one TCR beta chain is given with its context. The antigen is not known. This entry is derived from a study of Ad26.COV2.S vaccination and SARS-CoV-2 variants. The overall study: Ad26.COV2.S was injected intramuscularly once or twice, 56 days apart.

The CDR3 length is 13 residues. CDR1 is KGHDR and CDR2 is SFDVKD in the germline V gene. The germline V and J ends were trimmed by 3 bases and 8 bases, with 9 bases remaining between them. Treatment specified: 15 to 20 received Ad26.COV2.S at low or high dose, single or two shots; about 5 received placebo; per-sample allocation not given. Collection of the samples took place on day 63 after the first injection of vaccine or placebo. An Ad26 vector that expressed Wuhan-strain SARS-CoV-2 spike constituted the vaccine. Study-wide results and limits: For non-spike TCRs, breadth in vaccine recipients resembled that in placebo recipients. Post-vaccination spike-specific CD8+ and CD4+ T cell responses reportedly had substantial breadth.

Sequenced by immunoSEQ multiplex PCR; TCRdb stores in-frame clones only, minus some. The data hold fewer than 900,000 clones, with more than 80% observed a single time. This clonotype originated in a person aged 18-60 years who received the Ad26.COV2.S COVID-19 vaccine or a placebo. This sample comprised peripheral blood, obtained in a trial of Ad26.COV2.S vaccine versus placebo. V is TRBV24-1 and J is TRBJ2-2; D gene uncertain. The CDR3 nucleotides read TGTGCCACCAGTGATCCCAGCTTAGGGGAGCTGTTTTTT. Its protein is CATSDPSLGELFF.